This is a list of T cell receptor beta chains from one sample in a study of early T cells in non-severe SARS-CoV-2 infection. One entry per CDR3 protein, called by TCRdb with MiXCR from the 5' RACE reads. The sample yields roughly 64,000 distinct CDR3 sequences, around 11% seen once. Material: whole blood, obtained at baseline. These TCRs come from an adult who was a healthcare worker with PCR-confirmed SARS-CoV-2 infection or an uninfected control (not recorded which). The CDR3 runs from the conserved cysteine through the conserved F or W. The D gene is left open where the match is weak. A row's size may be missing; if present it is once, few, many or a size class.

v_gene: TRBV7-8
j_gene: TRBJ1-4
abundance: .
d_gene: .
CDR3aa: CASSLGRLREKLFF
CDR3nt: TGTGCCAGCAGCTTAGGCAGGCTGAGGGAAAAACTGTTTTTT

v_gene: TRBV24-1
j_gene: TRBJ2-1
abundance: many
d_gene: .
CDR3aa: CATSDWRGNEQFF
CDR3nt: TGTGCCACCAGTGATTGGAGAGGCAATGAGCAGTTCTTC

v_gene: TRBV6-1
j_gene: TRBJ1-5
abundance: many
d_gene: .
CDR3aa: CASSVEKNSNQPQHF
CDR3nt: TGTGCCAGCAGTGTGGAGAAGAATAGCAATCAGCCCCAGCATTTT

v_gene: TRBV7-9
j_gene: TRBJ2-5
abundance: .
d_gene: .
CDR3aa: CASSIYGTFQETQYF
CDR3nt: TGTGCCAGCAGCATCTACGGGACTTTTCAAGAGACCCAGTACTTC

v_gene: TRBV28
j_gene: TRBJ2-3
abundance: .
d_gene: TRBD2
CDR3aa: CASRAPSGGHTQYF
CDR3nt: TGTGCCAGCAGGGCTCCTAGCGGGGGGCATACGCAGTATTTT

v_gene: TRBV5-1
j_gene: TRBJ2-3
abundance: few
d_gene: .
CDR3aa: CASSLVGLRTDTQYF
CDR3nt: TGCGCCAGCAGCTTGGTGGGACTCCGCACAGATACGCAGTATTTT

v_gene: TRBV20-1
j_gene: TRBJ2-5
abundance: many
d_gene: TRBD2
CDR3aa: CSAPLAGAQETQYF
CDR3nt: TGCAGTGCTCCACTAGCGGGGGCCCAAGAGACCCAGTACTTC

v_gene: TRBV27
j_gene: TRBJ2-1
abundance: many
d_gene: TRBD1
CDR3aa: CASSDVRDRGRNEQFF
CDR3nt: TGTGCCAGCAGTGACGTCCGGGACAGGGGGCGAAATGAGCAGTTCTTC

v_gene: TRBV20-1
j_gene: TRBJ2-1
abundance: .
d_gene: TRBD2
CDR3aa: CSAFPGLAGAEQFF
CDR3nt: TGCAGTGCCTTCCCGGGACTAGCGGGGGCTGAGCAGTTCTTC

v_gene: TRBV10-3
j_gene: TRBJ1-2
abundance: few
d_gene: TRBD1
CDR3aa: CAISYKGAVYGYTF
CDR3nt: TGTGCCATCAGCTACAAGGGGGCCGTCTATGGCTACACCTTC

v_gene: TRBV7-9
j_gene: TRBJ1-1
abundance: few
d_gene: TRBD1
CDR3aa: CASSFRADRLNTEAFF
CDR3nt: TGTGCCAGCAGCTTCAGGGCGGACAGGTTGAACACTGAAGCTTTCTTT

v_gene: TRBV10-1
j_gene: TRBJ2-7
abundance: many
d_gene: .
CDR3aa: CASSESPAGEQYF
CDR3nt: TGCGCCAGCAGTGAGAGTCCGGCGGGCGAGCAGTACTTC

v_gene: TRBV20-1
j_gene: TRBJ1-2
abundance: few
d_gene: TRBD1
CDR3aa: CNANRGLNYGYTF
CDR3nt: TGCAATGCAAACAGGGGGCTCAACTATGGCTACACCTTC

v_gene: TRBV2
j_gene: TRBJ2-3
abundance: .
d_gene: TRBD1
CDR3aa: CASSETGADTQYF
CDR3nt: TGTGCCAGCAGTGAGACAGGGGCAGATACGCAGTATTTT

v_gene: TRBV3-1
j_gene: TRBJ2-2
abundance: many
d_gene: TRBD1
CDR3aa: CASSQPGTGESGELFF
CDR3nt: TGTGCCAGCAGCCAACCCGGGACAGGGGAGTCCGGGGAGCTGTTTTTT

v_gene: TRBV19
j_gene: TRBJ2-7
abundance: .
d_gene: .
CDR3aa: CASSQDIPYEQYF
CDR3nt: TGTGCCAGTAGTCAGGACATCCCCTACGAGCAGTACTTC

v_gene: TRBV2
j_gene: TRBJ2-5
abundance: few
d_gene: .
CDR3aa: CASSGSLRGETQYF
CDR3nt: TGTGCCAGCAGTGGGAGTCTCCGGGGGGAGACCCAGTACTTC

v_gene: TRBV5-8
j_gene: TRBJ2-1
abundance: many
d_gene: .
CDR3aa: CASSLEQRWGSYNEQFF
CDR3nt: TGTGCCAGCAGCTTGGAACAGAGGTGGGGATCCTACAATGAGCAGTTCTTC

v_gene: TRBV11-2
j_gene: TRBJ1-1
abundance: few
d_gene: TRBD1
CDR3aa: CASSLNRGLAEAFF
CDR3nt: TGTGCCAGCAGCTTAAACAGGGGGCTCGCTGAAGCTTTCTTT

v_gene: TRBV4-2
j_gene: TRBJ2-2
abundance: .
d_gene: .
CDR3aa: CASSQAIGGELFF
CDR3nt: TGTGCCAGCAGCCAAGCCATTGGCGGGGAGCTGTTTTTT

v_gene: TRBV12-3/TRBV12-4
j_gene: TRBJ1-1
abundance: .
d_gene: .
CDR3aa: CASSLGHGAFF
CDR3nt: TGTGCCAGCAGTTTAGGACATGGAGCTTTCTTT

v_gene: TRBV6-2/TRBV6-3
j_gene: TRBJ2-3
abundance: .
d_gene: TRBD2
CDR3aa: CASKEASGGADTQYF
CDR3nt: TGTGCCAGCAAAGAGGCTAGCGGGGGGGCAGATACGCAGTATTTT

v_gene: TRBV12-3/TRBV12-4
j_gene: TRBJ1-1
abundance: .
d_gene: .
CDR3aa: CASSLLAGTGNTEAFF
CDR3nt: TGTGCCAGCAGTTTATTGGCCGGTACGGGGAACACTGAAGCTTTCTTT

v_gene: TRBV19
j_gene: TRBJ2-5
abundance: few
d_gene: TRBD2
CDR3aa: CASTSGGARETQYF
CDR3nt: TGTGCCAGCACTAGCGGGGGGGCCAGGGAGACCCAGTACTTC

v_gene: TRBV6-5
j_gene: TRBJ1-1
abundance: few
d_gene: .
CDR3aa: CASSYSITGGSEAFF
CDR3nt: TGTGCCAGCAGTTACTCGATCACAGGCGGTAGTGAAGCTTTCTTT

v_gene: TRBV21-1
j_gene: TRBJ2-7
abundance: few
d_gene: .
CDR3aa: CASSKADSAYEQYF
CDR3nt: TGTGCCAGCAGCAAAGCGGACAGTGCCTACGAGCAGTACTTC

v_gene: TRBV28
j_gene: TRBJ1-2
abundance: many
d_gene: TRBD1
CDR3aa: CASSLPPGQGIDGYTF
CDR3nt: TGTGCCAGCAGCCTTCCCCCGGGACAGGGAATAGATGGCTACACCTTC

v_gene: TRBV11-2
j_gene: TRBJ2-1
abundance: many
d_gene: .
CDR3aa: CASTNRGSVNEQFF
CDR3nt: TGTGCCAGCACCAATAGAGGGTCTGTGAATGAGCAGTTCTTC

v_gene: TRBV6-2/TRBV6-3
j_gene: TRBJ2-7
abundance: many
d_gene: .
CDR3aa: CASKWTPQSSYEQYF
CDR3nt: TGTGCCAGCAAATGGACACCCCAGAGCTCCTACGAGCAGTACTTC

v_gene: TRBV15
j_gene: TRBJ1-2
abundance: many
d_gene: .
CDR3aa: CATSLTRDYGYTF
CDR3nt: TGTGCCACCAGCTTAACCCGGGACTATGGCTACACCTTC

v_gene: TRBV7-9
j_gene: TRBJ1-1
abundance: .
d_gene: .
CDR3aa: CASSPEPTEAFF
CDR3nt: TGTGCCAGCAGCCCCGAGCCGACTGAAGCTTTCTTT

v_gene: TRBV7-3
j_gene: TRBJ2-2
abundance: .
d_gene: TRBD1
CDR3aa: CASSSPTGGDKGELFF
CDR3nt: TGTGCCAGCAGCTCGCCGACAGGGGGGGATAAAGGGGAGCTGTTTTTT

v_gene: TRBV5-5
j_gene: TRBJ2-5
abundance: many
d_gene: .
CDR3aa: CASRHEPASTTSETQYF
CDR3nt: TGTGCCAGCAGACACGAACCCGCCTCGACTACTTCGGAGACCCAGTACTTC

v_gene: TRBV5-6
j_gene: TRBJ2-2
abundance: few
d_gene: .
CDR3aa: CASSLDRLGELFF
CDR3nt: TGTGCCAGCAGCTTGGACAGGCTCGGGGAGCTGTTTTTT

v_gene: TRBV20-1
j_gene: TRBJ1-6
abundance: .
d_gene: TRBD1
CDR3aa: CSARDLVTGGSSPLHF
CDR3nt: TGCAGTGCTAGAGATTTAGTGACAGGGGGATCTTCACCCCTCCACTTT

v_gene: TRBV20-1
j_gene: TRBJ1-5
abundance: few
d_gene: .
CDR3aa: CSARDLVFNSDQPQHF
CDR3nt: TGCAGTGCTAGAGATCTAGTCTTCAATAGCGATCAGCCCCAGCATTTT

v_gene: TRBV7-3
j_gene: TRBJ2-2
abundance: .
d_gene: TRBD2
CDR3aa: CASSQTSGGNTGELFF
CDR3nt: TGTGCCAGCAGCCAGACTAGCGGGGGGAACACCGGGGAGCTGTTTTTT

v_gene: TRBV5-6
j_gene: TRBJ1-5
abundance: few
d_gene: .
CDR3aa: CASSLGQGGGSNQPQHF
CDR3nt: TGTGCCAGCAGCTTGGGGCAGGGCGGTGGTAGCAATCAGCCCCAGCATTTT

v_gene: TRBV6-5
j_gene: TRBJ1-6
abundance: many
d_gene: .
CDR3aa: CASSRTLTYQNSPLHF
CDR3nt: TGTGCCAGCAGTCGTACGCTGACGTACCAGAATTCACCCCTCCACTTT

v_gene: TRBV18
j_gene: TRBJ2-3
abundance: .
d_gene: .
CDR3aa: CASSPYADTQYF
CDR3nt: TGTGCCAGCTCACCCTACGCGGATACGCAGTATTTT

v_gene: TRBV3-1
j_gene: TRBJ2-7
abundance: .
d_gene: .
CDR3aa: CASTPDTYSSYEQYF
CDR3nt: TGTGCCAGCACCCCTGACACTTACAGCTCCTACGAGCAGTACTTC